The present TCR beta chain was sequenced within a study of T cells in Graves' hyperthyroidism and ophthalmopathy. This clonotype has at least ten counts. The CDR3 runs to 13 residues. In germline, CDR1 is SGHNT, CDR2 YENEEA. Trimming shortened V by 1 base and J by 4 bases, and 7 bases separated the two germline ends. RNA transcripts served as the template for amplifying TCR beta CDR3 regions. With the HTBI primer set, the TCR CDR3 went through a first round of RT-PCR. TCRdb re-derived calls from the multiplex PCR reads in MiXCR, one entry per CDR3 protein. The data hold about 640,000 distinct CDR3 sequences, with approximately 15% observed a single time. Thyroid ultrasound, orbital computed tomography, clinical symptoms, and serum thyroxine and TRAb underpinned diagnoses.

The sequencing sample was made of blood. The receptor was isolated from a woman aged 45-65 years with Graves' ophthalmopathy. V gene TRBV11-3 combines with J gene TRBJ2-5; D gene ambiguous. DNA of the CDR3: TGTGCCAGCAGCTTAGGACCGGCAGAGACCCAGTACTTC. As protein: CASSLGPAETQYF.